This passage covers 20 T cell receptor beta chains from one sample sequenced in a study of T cells in Graves' hyperthyroidism and ophthalmopathy. Template material for amplifying TCR beta CDR3 regions consisted of RNA transcripts. The HTBI primer set drove a first-round RT-PCR of the TCR CDR3. TCRdb passed the multiplex PCR reads through MiXCR, listing each CDR3 protein once. The sample holds under 650,000 distinct CDR3 sequences, roughly 15% seen once. Sequenced material: blood. The receptor source for this set is a woman aged 25 to 39 with Graves' hyperthyroidism.

The J gene is TRBJ2-7, the V gene TRBV19; D gene ambiguous. The CDR3 extends over 13 amino acids. CDR1 is LNHDA and CDR2 is SQIVND in the germline V gene (reference sequence). V was shortened by 5 bases and J by 6 bases, with 14 bases between the two germline ends. The CDR3 protein is CASSRIRVSEQYF. CDR3 coding DNA: TGTGCCAGTAGTCGGATCCGGGTAAGCGAGCAGTACTTC.

This clonotype came up many times. This chain joins TRBV5-6 and TRBJ2-7; 7 bases align to TRBD2. This CDR3 spans 15 amino acids. Germline V lookup: CDR1 SGHDT, CDR2 YYEEEE. V was pared by 1 base and J by 6 bases, with 10 bases of the junction left unmatched. DNA of the CDR3: TGTGCCAGCAGCTTGCGGTTGATGGGGGAGGGCGAGCAGTACTTC. It yields the protein CASSLRLMGEGEQYF.

This clonotype showed up many times. The rearrangement uses TRBV5-1 and TRBJ2-1; 11 nucleotides line up with TRBD2. Germline trimming cut 3 bases from V and 5 bases from J; bases unmatched to any gene: 4. CDR1 and CDR2 (germline): SGHRS, YFSETQ. CDR3 length: 15 amino acids. CDR3 in amino acids: CASSSGTSGNNEQFF. In nucleotides, the CDR3 is TGCGCCAGCAGCTCCGGGACTAGCGGAAACAATGAGCAGTTCTTC.

This clonotype appeared many times. The chain carries TRBV28 and TRBJ2-3, with 8 bases fitting TRBD1. Losses at the gene ends were 2 bases for V and 5 bases for J; bases not matched to a gene: 9. CDR1 is MDHEN and CDR2 is SYDVKM in the germline V gene. There are 16 residues in the CDR3. For the CDR3, the DNA is TGTGCCAGCAGTTTAGAGGCAGGGGGCGCTCTAGATACGCAGTATTTT. Translating gives CASSLEAGGALDTQYF.

Worth noting for this clonotype: Given the absence of the conserved phenylalanine or tryptophan at the CDR3 end, a read error is likely. V is TRBV2 and J is TRBJ2-2, with D unclear. Germline loops: CDR1 SNHLY, CDR2 FYNNEI. V was cut by 2 bases and J by 3 bases, with 7 bases left in between. The CDR3 totals 14 residues. The CDR3 DNA follows: TGTGCCAGCAGTGAAAGGCTATACACCGGGGAGCTGTTTCTT. Protein: CASSERLYTGELFL.

This clonotype showed up many times. The gene calls are TRBV7-3 and TRBJ2-3; tentative D call: TRBD2 (5 bases). The CDR3 runs to 13 residues. V gave up 3 bases and J gave up 4 bases, with 8 bases separating them. CDR1 is SGHTA, CDR2 FQGTGA, per germline. The CDR3 loop reads CASSFHGADTQYF. CDR3 coding DNA: TGTGCCAGCAGCTTTCACGGGGCAGATACGCAGTATTTT.

There are many counts of this clonotype. This rearrangement joins TRBV6-1 to TRBJ2-7; TRBD2 aligns across 7 bases. CDR3 size: 15 residues. The V gene end was trimmed by 5 bases and the J gene end by 3 bases; junction bases not matched to a gene: 10. Germline CDR1 and CDR2: MNHNS and SASEGT. The chain's CDR3 is CASSYSPGGGYEQYF. CDR3 DNA: TGTGCCAGCAGTTATTCCCCCGGCGGGGGCTACGAGCAGTACTTC.

There are many counts of this clonotype. The chain employs TRBV27 and TRBJ1-2, with D unresolved. In germline, CDR1 is MNHEY, CDR2 SMNVEV (reference sequence). The V gene lost 3 bases and the J gene lost 1 base, with 9 bases spanning the gap. This CDR3 contains 14 residues. The CDR3 here is CASSFRGLNYGYTF. In DNA, the CDR3 is TGTGCCAGCAGTTTCCGCGGACTTAACTATGGCTACACCTTC.

Concerning this clonotype: This may be a read error: a much more frequent sequence differs by one nucleotide. The CDR3, as DNA: TGCGCCAGCGGCTTATACGGAACAGATACGCAGTATTTT. It specifies CASGLYGTDTQYF. The rearrangement joins TRBV5-1 to TRBJ2-3, with D unclear. Germline-derived CDR1 and CDR2 are SGHRS and YFSETQ. The CDR3 loop spans 13 amino acids. Drawing the rest from reference TRBV5-1 and TRBJ2-3, the complete variable domain is KAGVTQTPRYLIKTRGQQVTLSCSPISGHRSVSWYQQTPGQGLQFLFEYFSETQRNKGNFPGRFSGRQFSNSRSEMNVSTLELGDSALYLCASGLYGTDTQYFGPGTRLTVL.

This clonotype was seen ten or more times. The chain links TRBV2 to TRBJ1-1; D is perhaps TRBD1 (5 bases). Trimming pared 7 bases from V and 8 bases from J, leaving 14 bases between. Germline CDR1 reads SNHLY; CDR2 reads FYNNEI. This CDR3 contains 12 residues. CDR3 residues: CASTGDDGEAFF. The CDR3 bases are TGTGCCAGCACCGGGGACGACGGGGAAGCTTTCTTT. Drawing the rest from reference TRBV2 and TRBJ1-1, the complete variable domain is EPEVTQTPSHQVTQMGQEVILRCVPISNHLYFYWYRQILGQKVEFLVSFYNNEISEKSEIFDDQFSVERPDGSNFTLKIRSTKLEDSAMYFCASTGDDGEAFFGQGTRLTVV.

This clonotype showed up just a few times. This chain links TRBV18 with TRBJ2-6; 9 bases map to TRBD1. The germline V gene has CDR1 KGHSH and CDR2 LQKENI. J gave up 6 bases and V 3 bases, and 3 bases lay outside the gene matches. CDR3 length: 15 amino acids. CDR3 in DNA: TGTGCCAGCTCACCTTTACAGGGGGCGGCCAACGTCCTGACTTTC. Encoded protein: CASSPLQGAANVLTF. The full variable domain, its missing parts supplied by reference TRBV18 and TRBJ2-6, is NAGVMQNPRHLVRRRGQEARLRCSPMKGHSHVYWYRQLPEEGLKFMVYLQKENIIDESGMPKERFSAEFPKEGPSILRIQQVVRGDSAAYFCASSPLQGAANVLTFGAGSRLTVL.

The rearrangement links TRBV4-3 to TRBJ2-3, with a possible D match to TRBD2 (5 bases). This CDR3 contains 16 residues. Germline lookup yields CDR1 LGHNA and CDR2 YSLEER. V shed 1 base and J shed 2 bases, with 13 bases lying between them. The DNA for the CDR3 is TGCGCCAGCAGCCAAGTTGGTAGCGCCCTCACAGATACGCAGTATTTT. Its translation is CASSQVGSALTDTQYF.

This clonotype occurred a few times. The rearrangement joins TRBV19 to TRBJ1-1; a possible D gene is TRBD1 (5 bases). Between the trimmed V and J ends, which lost 6 bases and 5 bases, there was a span of 22 bases. CDR3 length: 16 residues. CDR1 LNHDA and CDR2 SQIVND come from the germline V gene (reference sequence). The CDR3 is CASRTIGSGKWTEAFF. Here the CDR3 DNA reads TGTGCCAGTAGGACTATAGGGTCAGGGAAGTGGACTGAAGCTTTCTTT. The full variable domain, rest sourced from reference TRBV19 and TRBJ1-1, is DGGITQSPKYLFRKEGQNVTLSCEQNLNHDAMYWYRQDPGQGLRLIYYSQIVNDFQKGDIAEGYSVSREKKESFPLTVTSAQKNPTAFYLCASRTIGSGKWTEAFFGQGTRLTVV.

This chain connects TRBV29-1 to TRBJ2-3, with 7 positions matching TRBD2. V lost 4 bases and J lost 1; bases outside the gene matches: 8. The germline gives CDR1 SQVTM, CDR2 ANQGSEA. CDR3 size: 15 residues. DNA of the CDR3: TGCAGCGTTGTGGGGGAGGGAGGGGGCACAGATACGCAGTATTTT. It specifies CSVVGEGGGTDTQYF.

This clonotype occurred many times. This rearrangement joins TRBV11-2 to TRBJ2-3; D might be TRBD2 (6 bases). Germline values: CDR1 SGHAT, CDR2 FQNNGV. V was cut by 4 bases and J by 5 bases, with 19 bases left in between. This CDR3 spans 16 amino acids. The CDR3 spells CASSSSTAGHGDTQYF. DNA of the CDR3: TGTGCCAGCAGCTCCTCAACGGCGGGGCATGGAGATACGCAGTATTTT.

The chain carries TRBV5-1 and TRBJ2-2; TRBD1 is a possible D gene (6 bases). Germline V gene sequence: CDR1 SGHRS, CDR2 YFSETQ. The CDR3 extends over 19 amino acids. V was trimmed by 3 bases and J by 5 bases, leaving 26 bases between them. The CDR3 DNA is TGCGCCAGCAGCTACCCCCAGGAAGGCAGGGGTGTGAGTACCGGGGAGCTGTTTTTT. This sequence encodes CASSYPQEGRGVSTGELFF.

This clonotype was found many times. J is TRBJ1-1 and V is TRBV5-6; TRBD1 matches at 7 bases. Germline loops: CDR1 SGHDT, CDR2 YYEEEE. The CDR3 spans 14 residues. Unmatched junction bases numbered 11, after V lost 5 bases and J lost 7 bases. The CDR3 coding sequence is TGTGCCAGCAGGCCTATTGGGACAGCCTATGAAGCTTTCTTT. Its protein is CASRPIGTAYEAFF.

The V gene is TRBV2, the J gene TRBJ1-5; D might be TRBD1 (5 bases). Trimming removed 4 bases from V and 6 bases from J, with 10 bases in between. The CDR3 spans 13 residues. Germline CDR1 reads SNHLY; CDR2 reads FYNNEI. The CDR3 loop is CASSGQWSQPQHF. CDR3 sequence (DNA): TGTGCCAGCAGTGGACAGTGGTCTCAGCCCCAGCATTTT.

This clonotype was seen more than once but under ten times. The chain is built from TRBV19 and TRBJ1-1; D is unclear. The CDR3 is 14 residues long. In germline, CDR1 is LNHDA, CDR2 SQIVND (reference sequence). V lost 2 bases and J lost 5, with 12 bases in between. The CDR3 loop is CASSIWVPGTEAFF. In DNA, the CDR3 is TGTGCCAGTAGTATATGGGTACCGGGGACTGAAGCTTTCTTT.

This clonotype has a count of ten or more. CDR3: CASSTRQTGWSYNEQFF. The CDR3 region has the DNA TGTGCCAGCAGCACCCGTCAGACAGGCTGGTCCTACAATGAGCAGTTCTTC. The V gene is TRBV3-1, the J gene TRBJ2-1, with D perhaps matching TRBD1 (6 bases). Germline CDR1 reads LGHDT; CDR2 reads YNNKEL (reference sequence). CDR3 length: 17 amino acids. Trimming cost V 5 bases and J 1 base, with 18 bases left between them.